The TCR beta chain under discussion was sequenced for a study of OX40 agonist ivuxolimab in advanced cancers. A note on the overall study: The costimulatory receptor OX40 (CD134) was targeted by ivuxolimab, a fully human IgG2 agonistic monoclonal antibody. Among the roughly 50 dose-escalation patients, roughly 20 had hepatocellular carcinoma, roughly 15 melanoma, 9 renal cell carcinoma and 9 head and neck cancer. Patients were allowed to have had prior anti-PD-1, anti-PD-L1 or anti-CTLA-4 therapy, and more than 30% of the dose-escalation patients had previously received checkpoint inhibitors. Intravenous ivuxolimab was administered to patients every 2 weeks at six dose levels: 0.01, 0.1, 0.3, 1.5, 3 and 10 mg/kg. In the dose-escalation cohort, around 80% of patients were male, and the mean age was approximately 60 years with a range of roughly 23 to 90. Peripheral TCRbeta sequencing was intended to test whether TCR sequence diversity was altered and clonal T-cell expansion was caused by ivuxolimab. The paper describes the monotherapy dose-escalation part (N of about 52 patients) of the phase I trial of ivuxolimab. Three dose-escalation patients achieved partial responses, one with hepatocellular carcinoma and two with cutaneous melanoma. Here is what the overall study found, with its caveats: Low levels of normalized T-cell clonal expansion were also shown by some nonresponding patients. After ivuxolimab, CD8+ T cells had more expanded clones than CD4+ T cells on average. In the 0.1-3.0 mg/kg groups, partial responders were among the patients with the lowest normalized peripheral clonal expansion, particularly in CD8+ T cells. The antigen specificity of the peripheral T cells that underwent clonal expansion was not determined. Clonal expansion of both CD4+ and CD8+ blood T cells was observed from baseline to week 6 at doses 0.1 to 3.0 mg/kg.

Between the V and J ends, shortened by 4 bases and 5 bases respectively, the junction contains 6 bases. The germline V gene yields SQVTM for CDR1 and ANQGSEA for CDR2. The CDR3 holds 11 amino acids from the cysteine to the phenylalanine. Of all the DNA, just the CDR3 is kept, 33 bases in frame from base 1. For sequencing of the TCRbeta CDR3 region, genomic DNA was extracted from the sorted cells. The immunoSEQ Assay was used to sequence the TCRbeta CDR3 regions. TCRdb provides this immuneACCESS table in a form limited to in-frame rearrangements. Some clones are lacking; in checked studies, under half of them reflect an unresolved V gene, and why the rest are absent is not known. In this sample the table shows 35,000 to 40,000 clones, 82% of which occur a single time. Of the sample, less than 2% is held by the ten largest clones. A note on this clone: Its antigen remains unidentified. Base-call qualities are not available, and no considerably larger clone is one nucleotide away.

The trial excluded patients who had a history of autoimmune disease or were on systemic immunosuppression. In every dose cohort, peripheral blood was drawn for TCR sequencing at baseline, cycle 4 day 1, and cycle 7 day 1. Samples were obtained from an open-label, multicenter, first-in-human phase I dose-escalation trial of ivuxolimab. The trial enrolled adults with locally advanced or metastatic head and neck squamous cell, hepatocellular, melanoma or renal cell carcinoma. CD4+ and CD8+ T cells were sorted separately from peripheral blood before TCR sequencing. The material was CD4+ or CD8+ T cells sorted from blood, obtained in a trial of the OX40 agonist ivuxolimab. This chain joins TRBV29-1 to TRBJ2-1, with the D gene uncertain. This sequence was found in an adult with an advanced solid tumor such as melanoma, head and neck, liver or kidney cancer. The CDR3 region reads CSVVRNNEQFF. The bases read TGCAGCGTTGTGAGAAACAATGAGCAGTTCTTC.